Below are 22 T cell receptor beta chains sequenced from a single sample in a study of blood T cells in healthy people across ages. Alongside a J-beta primer mix, a sample-barcoded 5' primer served in a second PCR lasting 7 to 11 cycles. TCRdb reprocessed the 5' RACE reads via MiXCR and lists one record per CDR3 protein. The sample carries around 1.7 million distinct CDR3 sequences, about 28% recorded once. Sequenced input: blood. These receptors were taken from a young woman in good health.

In this sample, this clonotype turned up once. The V and J genes are TRBV11-2 and TRBJ1-6; 7 nucleotides agree with TRBD1. Looked up from germline, CDR1 is SGHAT and CDR2 is FQNNGV. The CDR3 loop spans 14 amino acids. The V gene end was trimmed by 6 bases and the J gene end by 7 bases; junction bases not matched to a gene: 6. CDR3 nucleotide sequence: TGTGCCAGCAGTTCAGGGGGATTAAATTCACCCCTCCACTTT. Its protein product is CASSSGGLNSPLHF.

This clonotype was observed a handful of times. The rearrangement uses TRBV2 and TRBJ1-6, with D uncertain. V was pared by 8 bases and J by 7 bases, with 18 bases between. Germline-derived CDR1 and CDR2 are SNHLY and FYNNEI. This CDR3 region has 15 residues. This CDR3 is CASHPRRGPNSPLHF. The CDR3 DNA sequence: TGTGCCAGCCACCCGCGGAGAGGACCGAATTCACCCCTCCACTTT. The full variable domain, rest sourced from reference TRBV2 and TRBJ1-6, is EPEVTQTPSHQVTQMGQEVILRCVPISNHLYFYWYRQILGQKVEFLVSFYNNEISEKSEIFDDQFSVERPDGSNFTLKIRSTKLEDSAMYFCASHPRRGPNSPLHFGNGTRLTVT.

The chain employs TRBV10-3 and TRBJ2-7; 12 positions agree with TRBD2. V shed 6 bases, J shed 4 bases, and the junction held 10 bases outside the gene matches. The CDR3 loop spans 16 amino acids. Germline V CDR1 and CDR2: ENHRY, SYGVKD. The CDR3 nucleotides are TGTGCCATCAGGGAGGCTAGCGGGAGGGCGGGATACGAGCAGTACTTC. It encodes CAIREASGRAGYEQYF.

J is TRBJ1-5 and V is TRBV20-1, with D unclear. V dropped 0 bases and J dropped 5 bases, with 11 bases sitting between them. The CDR3 is 14 residues long. Germline V lookup: CDR1 DFQATT, CDR2 SNEGSKA (reference sequence). CDR3 nucleotides: TGCAGTGCTAGAGATCGAGAGATAGATCAGCCCCAGCATTTT. Translation: CSARDREIDQPQHF.

A remark on this clonotype: Mismatch with germline at one junction end may stem from a read error. J is TRBJ2-7 and V is TRBV5-1; D not certain. Germline assignment: CDR1 SGHRS and CDR2 YFSETQ. The CDR3 runs 14 residues. CDR3 in amino acids: CASSLGATSHEQYF. CDR3 DNA sequence: TGCGCCAGCAGCTTGGGCGCCACCTCCCACGAGCAGTACTTC.

Only a few counts were recorded for this clonotype. This chain joins TRBV24-1 and TRBJ2-1, with a tentative D call TRBD1 (5 bases). CDR1 and CDR2 from the germline V gene are KGHDR and SFDVKD. The germline V and J ends were trimmed by 9 bases and 7 bases, with 9 bases remaining between them. The CDR3 runs 11 residues. CDR3 nucleotides: TGTGCCACCGGGGCGGCGAATGAGCAGTTCTTC. Its protein is CATGAANEQFF.

This clonotype was recorded a few times. The chain couples TRBV27 to TRBJ2-5; 7 bases align to TRBD1. The better agreement between TRBJ2-1 and the DNA end casts doubt on the J call. The CDR3 is 13 amino acids. Per the germline V gene, CDR1 is MNHEY and CDR2 is SMNVEV (reference sequence). Here the CDR3 DNA reads TGTGCCAGCAGACAGGGGCTCCAAGAGACCCAGTTCTTC. Its translation is CASRQGLQETQFF.

This clonotype was detected a few times. The J gene is TRBJ1-6, the V gene TRBV3-1; 7 bases are shared with TRBD1. The CDR3 length is 14 residues. The V gene end was trimmed by 4 bases and the J gene end by 8 bases; junction bases not matched to a gene: 5. Looked up from germline, CDR1 is LGHDT and CDR2 is YNNKEL (reference sequence). Written as DNA, the CDR3 is TGTGCCAGCAGCCGCAGGGACAGCGATTCACCCCTCCACTTT. This gives the protein CASSRRDSDSPLHF.

This clonotype has more than one count but fewer than ten. V usage is TRBV6-5 and J usage is TRBJ1-2, with 8 positions matching TRBD1. The V and J ends lost 7 bases and 8 bases, in that order; junction bases with no gene match: 15. CDR3 length: 15 amino acids. Germline V lookup: CDR1 MNHEY, CDR2 SVGAGI. CDR3 residues: CASTPAGGRFQGYTF. The CDR3 DNA sequence: TGTGCCAGCACCCCAGCAGGGGGCCGCTTCCAAGGCTACACCTTC.

The V gene is TRBV20-1, the J gene TRBJ1-2, with 9 bases aligning to TRBD1. The CDR3 contains 16 residues. V shed 1 base, J shed 8 bases, and the junction held 14 bases outside the gene matches. Germline V gene data show CDR1 as DFQATT and CDR2 as SNEGSKA (reference sequence). CDR3 loop: CSARVEGTGLRGGYTF. The CDR3 DNA reads TGCAGTGCTAGAGTTGAGGGGACAGGGCTGAGGGGGGGCTACACCTTC.

This clonotype was seen at least ten times. The gene calls are TRBV7-2 and TRBJ2-1, with TRBD1 as a possible D gene (5 bases). This CDR3 region has 12 residues. Germline values: CDR1 SGHTA, CDR2 FQGNSA. Trimming shortened V by 4 bases and J by 9 bases, and 10 bases separated the two germline ends. The CDR3: CASSSSRGEQFF. In DNA form, the CDR3 reads TGTGCCAGCAGCTCCTCAAGGGGTGAGCAGTTCTTC.

With respect to this clonotype: This CDR3 fails to terminate in the conserved phenylalanine or tryptophan, so it likely reflects a read error. This chain joins TRBV5-1 and TRBJ2-5, with D perhaps TRBD1 or TRBD2 (5 bases each). The V end lost 5 bases, the J end lost 5 bases, and 19 bases lay between the germline ends. This CDR3 spans 15 amino acids. Germline V lookup: CDR1 SGHRS, CDR2 YFSETQ. This CDR3 reads CASSSSGPTRETQYV. The CDR3 bases are TGCGCCAGCAGTTCATCGGGACCCACCAGGGAGACCCAGTACGTC.

This clonotype appeared a single time. Since a much larger clone is just one base distant, this may be a read error. The chain carries TRBV7-2 and TRBJ1-2; 7 nucleotides match TRBD1. Germline lookup yields CDR1 SGHTA and CDR2 FQGNSA. The CDR3 sequence is 14 residues long. Losses at the gene ends were 5 bases for V and 2 bases for J; bases not matched to a gene: 5. In nucleotides, the CDR3 is TGTGCCAGCAGCCGGGGACAGACAAACTATGGCTACACCTTC. It encodes CASSRGQTNYGYTF.

This clonotype came up a few times. The chain uses TRBV20-1 and TRBJ2-1; TRBD1 is a possible D gene (5 bases). CDR3 length equals 12 residues. In germline, CDR1 is DFQATT, CDR2 SNEGSKA (reference sequence). V was trimmed by 7 bases and J by 5 bases, leaving 12 bases between them. CDR3: CSVGRGNNEQFF. CDR3 in DNA: TGCAGTGTAGGTAGGGGCAACAATGAGCAGTTCTTC.

Points on this clonotype: At one end, the junction sequence differs from germline, possibly due to a read error. The CDR3 nucleotides read TGTGCCAGCCAAAAGGGGACTAGCATCAATGAGCAGTCCTTC. Translation gives CASQKGTSINEQSF. The rearrangement joins TRBV27 to TRBJ2-1; 9 bases map to TRBD2. The CDR3 has 14 amino acids. Germline assignment: CDR1 MNHEY and CDR2 SMNVEV (reference sequence).

The rearrangement uses TRBV12-3 or TRBV12-4 and TRBJ2-3, with D possibly being TRBD1 (6 bases). V dropped 5 bases and J dropped 4 bases, with 22 bases sitting between them. The CDR3 runs 17 residues. CDR3 in DNA: TGTGCCAGCAGTCCAACGACAGGTTCACAAGAGGCAGATACGCAGTATTTT. Translation gives CASSPTTGSQEADTQYF.

This clonotype was seen repeatedly, ten times or more. This chain joins TRBV9 and TRBJ1-4; a weak D match, TRBD1 (6 bases). This CDR3 has 16 amino acids. V was pared by 3 bases and J by 8 bases, with 20 bases between. CDR1 and CDR2 (germline): SGDLS, YYNGEE. The CDR3: CASSEGVFGGREKLFF. For the CDR3, the DNA is TGTGCCAGCAGCGAGGGAGTCTTCGGGGGCCGGGAAAAACTGTTTTTT.

In the case of this clonotype: This may be a read error, as it is one base from a much larger clone. V is TRBV7-9 and J is TRBJ2-7; D may be TRBD2 (5 bases). Germline V gives CDR1 SEHNR, CDR2 FQNEAQ (reference sequence). This CDR3 has 16 amino acids. The V end lost 4 bases, the J end lost 3 bases, and 19 bases lay between the germline ends. This CDR3 is CASSSATEGTLYEQYF. CDR3 nucleotide sequence: TGTGCCAGCAGCTCCGCTACCGAGGGCACTCTCTACGAGCAGTACTTC.

This clonotype was seen only a few times. The genes are TRBV7-9 and TRBJ2-3; perhaps TRBD1 as D (6 bases). Germline CDR1 SEHNR, CDR2 FQNEAQ (reference sequence). V shed 6 bases and J shed 3 bases, with 10 bases lying between them. This CDR3 comprises 13 residues. The CDR3 bases are TGTGCCAGCAGTAACAGGGAGACAGATACGCAGTATTTT. It encodes CASSNRETDTQYF.

V usage is TRBV27 and J usage is TRBJ2-2; D is undetermined. This CDR3 spans 13 amino acids. V was shortened by 8 bases and J by 5 bases, with 12 bases between the two germline ends. The V gene's germline CDR1 is MNHEY and CDR2 SMNVEV (reference sequence). The CDR3 coding sequence is TGTGCCAGCGAGTCGCAGAAAACCGGGGAGCTGTTTTTT. Translating gives CASESQKTGELFF.

V usage is TRBV20-1 and J usage is TRBJ2-7; TRBD2 matches 14 bases. The CDR3 covers 14 residues. J lost 7 bases, V lost 5 bases, and 7 bases had no gene match. Germline CDR1 is DFQATT and CDR2 is SNEGSKA (reference sequence). Written as DNA, the CDR3 is TGCAGTGCTCTTTCCGGGACTAGCGGGAGAGAGCAGTACTTC. As protein: CSALSGTSGREQYF.

The chain employs TRBV14 and TRBJ2-7; 8 bases are a match to TRBD1. The CDR3 totals 13 residues. Trimming cost V 7 bases and J 5 bases; bases outside gene matches: 7. CDR1 and CDR2 from the germline V gene are SGHDN and FVKESK. This CDR3 reads CASNRDRPDEQYF. Written as DNA, the CDR3 is TGTGCCAGCAACCGGGACAGGCCAGACGAGCAGTACTTC.